A single sample gave rise to the 29 T cell receptor beta chains below, sequenced in a study of T cell responses to AZD1222 COVID-19 vaccine. Generated by immunoSEQ multiplex PCR, the TCRdb table keeps only in-frame clones and is missing some. The sample includes tens of thousands of clones, 85% to 90% of them seen just once. The sequenced sample was peripheral blood, obtained on day 0 of AZD1222 vaccination. The source is an adult in good health.

This rearrangement joins TRBV6-5 to TRBJ2-7; 10 nucleotides align to TRBD2. With 8 bases clipped from V and 0 bases from J, the junction kept 7 bases outside the gene matches. This CDR3 is built from 15 residues. Germline V gene lookup returns CDR1 MNHEY and CDR2 SVGAGI. CDR3 residues: CASLGLAVPSYEQYF. CDR3 sequence (DNA): TGTGCCAGCTTAGGACTAGCGGTGCCCTCCTACGAGCAGTACTTC.

This sequence joins TRBV19 and TRBJ1-2, with D unresolved. Deletions cut 10 bases from V and 8 bases from J, with 23 bases between. Germline V gene sequence: CDR1 LNHDA, CDR2 SQIVND (reference sequence). CDR3 length: 14 amino acids. The CDR3 DNA reads as TGTGCCATTCGTCCCGGGCCAGGCGTGGGGGGCTACACCTTC. Its protein is CAIRPGPGVGGYTF. Based on the CDR3 plus reference TRBV19 and TRBJ1-2, the full variable domain is DGGITQSPKYLFRKEGQNVTLSCEQNLNHDAMYWYRQDPGQGLRLIYYSQIVNDFQKGDIAEGYSVSREKKESFPLTVTSAQKNPTAFYLCAIRPGPGVGGYTFGSGTRLTVV.

CDR3 amino acids: CASSLDFYEQYF. The CDR3 coding sequence is TGTGCCAGCAGCTTGGACTTTTACGAGCAGTACTTC. The chain uses TRBV5-5 and TRBJ2-7; D unresolved. The CDR3 covers 12 residues. V dropped 0 bases and J dropped 4 bases, with 5 bases sitting between them. CDR1 and CDR2 (germline): SGHKS, YYEKEE (reference sequence). The complete variable domain, with remaining parts taken from reference TRBV5-5 and TRBJ2-7, reads DAGVTQSPTHLIKTRGQQVTLRCSPISGHKSVSWYQQVLGQGPQFIFQYYEKEERGRGNFPDRFSARQFPNYSSELNVNALLLGDSALYLCASSLDFYEQYFGPGTRLTVT.

The CDR3 nucleotides read TGTGCCAGCTCACCACCGAGTCTGGCTAGCGGGCCTTGGGGGCAAGAGACCCAGTACTTC. The encoded protein is CASSPPSLASGPWGQETQYF. The V call is TRBV18, the J call TRBJ2-5; TRBD2 matches at 8 bases. The CDR3 runs to 20 residues. V trimming: 0 bases; J trimming: 2 bases; junction bases outside the gene matches: 17. CDR1 is KGHSH, CDR2 LQKENI, per germline.

The chain is built from TRBV11-1 and TRBJ2-5; D might be TRBD2 (6 bases). Between the trimmed V and J ends, which lost 4 bases and 2 bases, there was a span of 14 bases. The germline CDR1 and CDR2 sequences are SGHAT and FQDESV (reference sequence). The length of the CDR3 is 15 residues. The CDR3 region has the DNA TGTGCCAGCAGCTCCCCCAGGGACTTACAAGAGACCCAGTACTTC. Protein: CASSSPRDLQETQYF. The full variable domain, rest sourced from reference TRBV11-1 and TRBJ2-5, is EAEVAQSPRYKITEKSQAVAFWCDPISGHATLYWYRQILGQGPELLVQFQDESVVDDSQLPKDRFSAERLKGVDSTLKIQPAELGDSAMYLCASSSPRDLQETQYFGPGTRLLVL.

This chain connects TRBV5-6 to TRBJ1-3; 8 positions agree with TRBD1. After removal of 4 bases from V and 2 bases from J, the junction contained 8 bases not matched to a gene. This CDR3 comprises 16 residues. Per the germline V gene, CDR1 is SGHDT and CDR2 is YYEEEE. The CDR3 here is CASSRRTGSAGNTIYF. The DNA of the CDR3 is TGTGCCAGCAGCCGCCGGACAGGGTCCGCTGGAAACACCATATATTTT.

This rearrangement joins TRBV11-2 to TRBJ2-1, with D uncertain. Germline CDR1 reads SGHAT; CDR2 reads FQNNGV. This CDR3 is 13 amino acids long. Deletions cut 0 bases from V and 5 bases from J, with 5 bases between. CDR3 protein: CASSLEDHNEQFF. The CDR3, as DNA: TGTGCCAGCAGCTTAGAAGACCACAATGAGCAGTTCTTC.

V gene TRBV2 combines with J gene TRBJ1-2; D not resolved. The V end lost 5 bases, the J end lost 2 bases, and 15 bases lay between the germline ends. Per the germline V gene, CDR1 is SNHLY and CDR2 is FYNNEI. There are 15 residues in the CDR3. This CDR3 reads CASSPRGQPNYGYTF. CDR3 bases: TGTGCCAGCAGTCCACGCGGGCAGCCCAACTATGGCTACACCTTC.

The chain carries TRBV27 and TRBJ2-2; possibly TRBD2 for D (8 bases). This CDR3 is built from 15 residues. With 2 bases removed from V and 7 bases from J, the gap between germline ends came to 14 bases. Germline V gene lookup returns CDR1 MNHEY and CDR2 SMNVEV (reference sequence). CDR3 loop: CASSLGLAGGGELFF. In DNA form, the CDR3 reads TGTGCCAGCAGTTTAGGACTAGCAGGGGGCGGGGAGCTGTTTTTT.

The chain links TRBV6-5 to TRBJ2-1, with TRBD1 identical over 7 bases. The CDR3 has 15 amino acids. The V and J ends lost 6 bases and 4 bases, in that order; junction bases with no gene match: 9. Germline V gives CDR1 MNHEY, CDR2 SVGAGI. CDR3 loop: CASRSPGTVYNEQFF. The CDR3 DNA is TGTGCCAGCAGATCACCAGGGACAGTTTACAATGAGCAGTTCTTC.

This chain links TRBV5-4 with TRBJ1-6; D gene unclear. Germline CDR1 reads SGHNT; CDR2 reads YYREEE (reference sequence). V lost 0 bases, J lost 0 bases, and 13 bases lay in between. The CDR3 runs to 18 residues. This CDR3 reads CASSLVGSGSSYNSPLHF. CDR3 DNA: TGTGCCAGCAGCTTGGTCGGGTCCGGGAGCTCCTATAATTCACCCCTCCACTTT.

The J gene is TRBJ1-2, the V gene TRBV5-1; D ambiguous. The length of the CDR3 is 14 residues. Germline assignment: CDR1 SGHRS and CDR2 YFSETQ. V shed 2 bases and J shed 4 bases, with 12 bases lying between them. The DNA of the CDR3 is TGCGCCAGCAGCTTTGATTTGGGATCCTATGGCTACACCTTC. This codes for CASSFDLGSYGYTF.

The rearrangement uses TRBV4-1 and TRBJ2-7; D gene ambiguous. Germline CDR1 reads MGHRA; CDR2 reads YSYEKL. V was pared by 0 bases and J by 3 bases, with 6 bases between. The CDR3 spans 13 residues. This CDR3 is CASSQDRSYEQYF. The CDR3 coding sequence is TGCGCCAGCAGCCAAGATCGGAGCTACGAGCAGTACTTC.

The chain is built from TRBV3-1 (or the pseudogene TRBV3-2) and TRBJ2-5; D call uncertain. From germline, CDR1 is LGHDT and CDR2 YNNKEL (reference sequence). V shed 1 base and J shed 1 base, with 7 bases lying between them. The CDR3 covers 14 residues. The CDR3 loop reads CASSQVGSQETQYF. As DNA, the CDR3 is TGTGCCAGCAGCCAAGTGGGGTCCCAAGAGACCCAGTACTTC.

The rearrangement joins TRBV7-9 to TRBJ2-6; the D call may be TRBD1 or TRBD2 (5 bases each). The CDR3 contains 16 residues. Trimming removed 5 bases from V and 6 bases from J, with 17 bases in between. Germline CDR1 SEHNR, CDR2 FQNEAQ (reference sequence). CDR3 DNA sequence: TGTGCCAGCAGCCCAGGGAGCCTGGGTCTGGCCAACGTCCTGACTTTC. It specifies CASSPGSLGLANVLTF.

The rearrangement uses TRBV19 and TRBJ2-7; 13 nucleotides line up with TRBD2. This CDR3 spans 16 amino acids. J lost 3 bases, V lost 3 bases, and 5 bases had no gene match. Germline V gene data show CDR1 as LNHDA and CDR2 as SQIVND (reference sequence). This chain's CDR3 is CASSIGLAGELYEQYF. The CDR3 DNA reads as TGTGCCAGTAGTATCGGACTAGCGGGAGAGCTCTACGAGCAGTACTTC.

The V and J genes are TRBV7-9 and TRBJ2-4; D unclear. Germline CDR1 and CDR2: SEHNR and FQNEAQ (reference sequence). Trimming took off 7 bases at V and 8 bases at J, with 15 bases between the two ends. The CDR3 totals 13 residues. This chain's CDR3 is CASTPNAEDIQYF. The DNA of the CDR3 is TGTGCCAGCACCCCTAATGCCGAGGACATTCAGTACTTC.

The chain uses TRBV5-6 and TRBJ1-1, with TRBD1 identical over 11 bases. V dropped 2 bases and J dropped 6; count of bases not matched to a gene: 6. This CDR3 comprises 15 residues. Germline V CDR1 and CDR2: SGHDT, YYEEEE. The CDR3 loop reads CASSFRTGGRAEAFF. In DNA form, the CDR3 reads TGTGCCAGCAGCTTTCGGACAGGGGGCAGGGCTGAAGCTTTCTTT.

This CDR3 is CASSYSGHTNEKLFF. CDR3 bases: TGTGCCAGCAGTTACTCTGGGCATACTAATGAAAAACTGTTTTTT. The chain recombines TRBV6-5 with TRBJ1-4; D gene uncertain. V dropped 0 bases and J dropped 2 bases, with 7 bases sitting between them. The CDR3 contains 15 residues. Germline CDR1 MNHEY, CDR2 SVGAGI.

The CDR3 spells CASSQGQGAGNTIYF. In nucleotides, the CDR3 is TGTGCCAGCAGCCAAGGCCAGGGGGCTGGAAACACCATATATTTT. The V call is TRBV14, the J call TRBJ1-3; 7 bases agree with TRBD1. Germline loops: CDR1 SGHDN, CDR2 FVKESK. Trimming took 1 base from V and 2 from J; bases not matched to a gene: 2. The CDR3 is 15 residues long.

The V gene is TRBV6-1, the J gene TRBJ1-4, with a tentative D call TRBD1 (6 bases). V lost 4 bases to trimming and J lost 4 bases, with 16 bases between them. The germline V gene has CDR1 MNHNS and CDR2 SASEGT. The CDR3 is 16 amino acids. In DNA, the CDR3 is TGTGCCAGCAGTGGTACTAACAGGGTTGGTAATGAAAAACTGTTTTTT. Translated: CASSGTNRVGNEKLFF.

The J gene is TRBJ1-1, the V gene TRBV29-1; possible D gene TRBD1, 6 bases. CDR1 is SQVTM and CDR2 is ANQGSEA in the germline V gene. V lost 3 bases and J lost 0, with 8 bases in between. The CDR3 is 13 residues long. The CDR3 DNA is TGCAGCGTTGAGACAGGACTGAACACTGAAGCTTTCTTT. This codes for CSVETGLNTEAFF.

The rearrangement links TRBV7-9 to TRBJ1-6; tentative D call: TRBD1 (6 bases). V shed 8 bases and J shed 8 bases, with 10 bases lying between them. Looked up from germline, CDR1 is SEHNR and CDR2 is FQNEAQ (reference sequence). This CDR3 comprises 12 residues. The chain's CDR3 is CASGSGDSPLHF. The DNA of the CDR3 is TGTGCCAGCGGATCAGGGGATTCACCCCTCCACTTT.

The J gene is TRBJ2-2, the V gene TRBV7-9; either TRBD1 or TRBD2 may fit D (7 bases each). V lost 3 bases, J lost 4 bases, and 15 bases lay in between. The CDR3 runs to 16 residues. Germline lookup yields CDR1 SEHNR and CDR2 FQNEAQ (reference sequence). The CDR3 DNA reads as TGTGCCAGCAGCTTGAGACAGGGAGGGGGCACCGGGGAGCTGTTTTTT. Its protein is CASSLRQGGGTGELFF.

The chain links TRBV3-1 (or the pseudogene TRBV3-2) to TRBJ2-7; D unresolved. Trimming removed 0 bases at V and 1 base at J, with 13 bases between. This CDR3 spans 16 amino acids. Germline V lookup: CDR1 LGHDT, CDR2 YNNKEL (reference sequence). CDR3 sequence reads: CASSQDRRAGSYEQYF. The CDR3 region has the DNA TGTGCCAGCAGCCAAGATAGACGGGCCGGGTCCTACGAGCAGTACTTC.

The genes are TRBV4-3 and TRBJ2-7, with 7 bases that match TRBD1. Looked up from germline, CDR1 is LGHNA and CDR2 is YSLEER. CDR3 size: 15 residues. J gave up 0 bases and V 0 bases, and 2 bases lay outside the gene matches. The DNA of the CDR3 is TGCGCCAGCAGCCAAGAAAAGGGGGCCTCCTACGAGCAGTACTTC. Translated: CASSQEKGASYEQYF.

The V call is TRBV6-2 or TRBV6-3, the J call TRBJ2-4; 11 bases line up with TRBD2. This CDR3 is 14 amino acids long. V shed 5 bases, J shed 4 bases, and the junction held 1 base outside the gene matches. CDR1 and CDR2 (germline): MNHEY, SVGEGT. CDR3 sequence: CASSRLAGKNIQYF. The CDR3 DNA sequence: TGTGCCAGCAGTAGACTAGCGGGGAAAAACATTCAGTACTTC.

The chain employs TRBV4-3 and TRBJ1-2; TRBD1 matches 7 bases. Germline CDR1 LGHNA, CDR2 YSLEER. This CDR3 is built from 15 residues. V lost 4 bases, J lost 4 bases, and 9 bases stayed unmatched. This chain's CDR3 is CASSPERGQAYGYTF. Written as DNA, the CDR3 is TGCGCCAGCAGCCCAGAGAGAGGACAGGCCTATGGCTACACCTTC.

The genes are TRBV7-3 and TRBJ2-1, with 14 bases fitting TRBD2. The CDR3 is 16 amino acids. The trim removed 5 bases at V and 6 bases at J, leaving 6 bases unmatched. Germline-derived CDR1 and CDR2 are SGHTA and FQGTGA. This chain's CDR3 is CASSPRTSGRFNEQFF. The CDR3 nucleotides are TGTGCCAGCAGCCCCCGGACTAGCGGGAGGTTCAATGAGCAGTTCTTC.